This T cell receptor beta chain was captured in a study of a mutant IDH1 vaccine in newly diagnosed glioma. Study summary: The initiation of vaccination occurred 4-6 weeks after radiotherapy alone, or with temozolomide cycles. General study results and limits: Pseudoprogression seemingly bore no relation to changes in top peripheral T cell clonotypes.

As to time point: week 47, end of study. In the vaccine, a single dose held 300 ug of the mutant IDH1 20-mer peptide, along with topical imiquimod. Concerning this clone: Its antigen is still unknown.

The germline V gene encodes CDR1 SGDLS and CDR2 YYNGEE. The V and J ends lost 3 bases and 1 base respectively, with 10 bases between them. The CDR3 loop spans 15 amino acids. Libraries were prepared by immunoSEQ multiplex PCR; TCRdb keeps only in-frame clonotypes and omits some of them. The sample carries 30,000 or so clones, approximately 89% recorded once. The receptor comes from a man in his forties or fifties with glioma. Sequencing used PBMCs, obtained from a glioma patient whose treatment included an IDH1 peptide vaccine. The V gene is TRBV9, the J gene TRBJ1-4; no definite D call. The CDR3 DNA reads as TGTGCCAGCAGCGAGAGTACGGGAACTAATGAAAAACTGTTTTTT. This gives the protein CASSESTGTNEKLFF.